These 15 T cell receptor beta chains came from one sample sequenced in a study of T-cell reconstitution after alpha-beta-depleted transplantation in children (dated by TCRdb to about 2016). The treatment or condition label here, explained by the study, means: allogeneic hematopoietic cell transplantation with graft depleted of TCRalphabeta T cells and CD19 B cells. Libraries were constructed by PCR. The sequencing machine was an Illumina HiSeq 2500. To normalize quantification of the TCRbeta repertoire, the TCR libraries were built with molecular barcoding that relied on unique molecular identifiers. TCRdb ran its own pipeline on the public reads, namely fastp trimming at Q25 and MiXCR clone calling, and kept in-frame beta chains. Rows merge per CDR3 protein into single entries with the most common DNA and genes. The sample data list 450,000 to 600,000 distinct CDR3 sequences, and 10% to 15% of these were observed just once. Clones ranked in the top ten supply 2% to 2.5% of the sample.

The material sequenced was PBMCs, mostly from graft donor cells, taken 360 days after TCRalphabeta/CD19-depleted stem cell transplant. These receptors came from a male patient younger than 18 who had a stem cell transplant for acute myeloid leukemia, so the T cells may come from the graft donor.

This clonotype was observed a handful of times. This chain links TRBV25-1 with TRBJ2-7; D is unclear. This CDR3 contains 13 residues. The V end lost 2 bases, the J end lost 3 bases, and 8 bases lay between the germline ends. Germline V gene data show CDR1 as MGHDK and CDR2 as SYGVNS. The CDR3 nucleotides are TGTGCCAGCAGTGAAGTGGGGATCTACGAGCAGTACTTC. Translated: CASSEVGIYEQYF.

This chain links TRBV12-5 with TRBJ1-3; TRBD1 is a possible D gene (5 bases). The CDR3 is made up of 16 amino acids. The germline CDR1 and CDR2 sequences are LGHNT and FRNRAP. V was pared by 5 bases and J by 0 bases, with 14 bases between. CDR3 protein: CASGPQGRSSGNTIYF. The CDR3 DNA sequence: TGTGCTAGTGGTCCTCAGGGCAGGTCCTCTGGAAACACCATATATTTT.

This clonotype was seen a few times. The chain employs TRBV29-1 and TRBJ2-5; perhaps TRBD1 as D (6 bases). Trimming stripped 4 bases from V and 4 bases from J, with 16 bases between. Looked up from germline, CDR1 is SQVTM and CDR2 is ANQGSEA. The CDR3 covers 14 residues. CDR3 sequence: CSVGGRQRRETQYF. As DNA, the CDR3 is TGCAGCGTTGGGGGGCGTCAAAGGAGAGAGACCCAGTACTTC.

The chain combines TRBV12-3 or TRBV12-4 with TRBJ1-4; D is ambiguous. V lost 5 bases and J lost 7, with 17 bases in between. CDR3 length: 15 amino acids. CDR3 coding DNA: TGTGCCAGCAGTCCGGACGATAGCTGGGGTGAAAAACTGTTTTTT. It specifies CASSPDDSWGEKLFF.

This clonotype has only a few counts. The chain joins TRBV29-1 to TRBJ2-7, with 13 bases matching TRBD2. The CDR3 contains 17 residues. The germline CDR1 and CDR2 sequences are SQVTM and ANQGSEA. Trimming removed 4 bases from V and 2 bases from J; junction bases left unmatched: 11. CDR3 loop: CSVAGTSGIRRAYEQYF. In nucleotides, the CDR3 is TGCAGCGTTGCCGGGACTAGCGGGATCCGTAGGGCCTACGAGCAGTACTTC.

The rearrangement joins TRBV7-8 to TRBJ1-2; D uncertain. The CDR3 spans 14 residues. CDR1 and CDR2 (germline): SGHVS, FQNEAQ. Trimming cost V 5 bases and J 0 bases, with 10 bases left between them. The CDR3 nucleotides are TGTGCCAGCAGCCTCGGTAGTTCTAACTATGGCTACACCTTC. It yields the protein CASSLGSSNYGYTF.

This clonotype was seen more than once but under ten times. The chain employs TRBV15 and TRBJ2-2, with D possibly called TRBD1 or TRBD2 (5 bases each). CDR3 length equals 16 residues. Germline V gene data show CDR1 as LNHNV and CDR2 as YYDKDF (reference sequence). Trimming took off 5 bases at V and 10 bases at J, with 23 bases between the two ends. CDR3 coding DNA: TGTGCCACCAGCGGGCCCGGGACCCGAACCTGGGAGGAGCTGTTTTTT. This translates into CATSGPGTRTWEELFF.

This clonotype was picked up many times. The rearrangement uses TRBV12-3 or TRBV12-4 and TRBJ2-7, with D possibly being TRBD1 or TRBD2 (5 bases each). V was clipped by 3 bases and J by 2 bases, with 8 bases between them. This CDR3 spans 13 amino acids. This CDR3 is CASSFRGAYEQYF. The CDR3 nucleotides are TGTGCCAGCAGTTTTAGGGGAGCCTACGAGCAGTACTTC.

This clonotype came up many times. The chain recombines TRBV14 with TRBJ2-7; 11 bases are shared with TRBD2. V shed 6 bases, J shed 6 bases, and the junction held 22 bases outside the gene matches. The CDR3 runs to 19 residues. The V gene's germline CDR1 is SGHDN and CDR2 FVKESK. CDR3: CASSPGLAGSLREASEQYF. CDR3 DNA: TGTGCCAGCAGTCCCGGACTAGCGGGCAGTCTTAGGGAGGCAAGCGAGCAGTACTTC.

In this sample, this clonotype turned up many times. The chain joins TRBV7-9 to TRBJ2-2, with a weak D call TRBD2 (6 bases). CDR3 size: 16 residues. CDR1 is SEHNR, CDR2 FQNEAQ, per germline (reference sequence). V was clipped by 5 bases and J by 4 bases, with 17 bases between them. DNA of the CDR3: TGTGCCAGCAGCCCTCCCGGGACTCTGATCACCGGGGAGCTGTTTTTT. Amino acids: CASSPPGTLITGELFF.

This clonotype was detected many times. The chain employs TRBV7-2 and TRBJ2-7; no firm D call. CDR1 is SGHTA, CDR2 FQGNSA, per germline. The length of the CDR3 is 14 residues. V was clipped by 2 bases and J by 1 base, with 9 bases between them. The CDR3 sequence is CASSLNQVSYEQYF. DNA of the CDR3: TGTGCCAGCAGCTTAAACCAGGTTTCCTACGAGCAGTACTTC.

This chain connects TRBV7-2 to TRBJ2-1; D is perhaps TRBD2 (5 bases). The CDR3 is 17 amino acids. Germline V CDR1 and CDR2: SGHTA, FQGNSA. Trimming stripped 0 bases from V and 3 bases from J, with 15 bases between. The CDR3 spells CASSLAQLHGIYNEQFF. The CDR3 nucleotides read TGTGCCAGCAGCTTAGCGCAACTACACGGGATCTACAATGAGCAGTTCTTC. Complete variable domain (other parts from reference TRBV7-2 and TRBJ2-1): GAGVSQSPSNKVTEKGKDVELRCDPISGHTALYWYRQSLGQGLEFLIYFQGNSAPDKSGLPSDRFSAERTGGSVSTLTIQRTQQEDSAVYLCASSLAQLHGIYNEQFFGPGTRLTVL.

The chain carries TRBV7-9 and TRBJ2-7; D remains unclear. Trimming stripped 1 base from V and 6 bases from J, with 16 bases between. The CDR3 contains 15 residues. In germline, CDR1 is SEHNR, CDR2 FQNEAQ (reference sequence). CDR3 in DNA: TGTGCCAGCAGCTTAGATATACGCCAGGCACCCGAGCAGTACTTC. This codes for CASSLDIRQAPEQYF.

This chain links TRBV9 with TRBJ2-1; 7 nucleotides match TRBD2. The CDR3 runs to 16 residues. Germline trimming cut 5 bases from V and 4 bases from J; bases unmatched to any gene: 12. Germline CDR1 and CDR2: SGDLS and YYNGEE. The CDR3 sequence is CASSEGGGSLYNEQFF. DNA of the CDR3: TGTGCCAGCAGTGAAGGAGGCGGGAGTTTGTACAATGAGCAGTTCTTC.

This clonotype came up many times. The CDR3 spells CSEAGGPNEQFF. In nucleotides, the CDR3 is TGCAGCGAGGCGGGAGGGCCCAATGAGCAGTTCTTC. The chain employs TRBV29-1 and TRBJ2-1; 9 bases line up with TRBD2. The germline V gene encodes CDR1 SQVTM and CDR2 ANQGSEA. The V gene end was trimmed by 7 bases and the J gene end by 6 bases; junction bases not matched to a gene: 4. This CDR3 spans 12 amino acids.